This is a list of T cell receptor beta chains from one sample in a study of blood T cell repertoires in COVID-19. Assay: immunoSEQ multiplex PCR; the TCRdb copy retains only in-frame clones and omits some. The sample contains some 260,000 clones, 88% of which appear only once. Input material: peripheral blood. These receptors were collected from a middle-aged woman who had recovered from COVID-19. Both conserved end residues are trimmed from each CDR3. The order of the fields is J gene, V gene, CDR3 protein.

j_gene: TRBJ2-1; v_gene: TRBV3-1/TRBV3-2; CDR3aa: ASSHPTGTSGYNEQF
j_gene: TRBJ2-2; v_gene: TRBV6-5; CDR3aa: ASSYPAGGGELF
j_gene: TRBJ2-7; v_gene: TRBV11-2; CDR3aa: ASTPGAILAGVPSYEQY
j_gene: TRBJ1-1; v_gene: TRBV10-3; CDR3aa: AISESGQEVDTEAF
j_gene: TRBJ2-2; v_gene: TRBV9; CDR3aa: ASSVGRANTGELF
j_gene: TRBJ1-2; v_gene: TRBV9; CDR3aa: ASSGKGGNYGYT
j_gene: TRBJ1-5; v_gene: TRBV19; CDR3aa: ASSTSRGNQPQH
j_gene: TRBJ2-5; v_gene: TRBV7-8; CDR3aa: ASSAPRTGSKVQY
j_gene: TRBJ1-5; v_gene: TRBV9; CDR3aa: ASSVGGTGNQPQH
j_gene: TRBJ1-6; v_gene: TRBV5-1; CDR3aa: ASSAGPRRTARSSPLH
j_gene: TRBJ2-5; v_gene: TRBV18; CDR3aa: ASSPRPGETQY
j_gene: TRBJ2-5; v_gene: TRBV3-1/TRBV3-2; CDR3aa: ASSQGTAQETQY
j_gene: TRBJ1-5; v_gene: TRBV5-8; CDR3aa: ASTWGGGVKPQH
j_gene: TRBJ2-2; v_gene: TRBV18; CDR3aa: ASSPRGRGTGELF
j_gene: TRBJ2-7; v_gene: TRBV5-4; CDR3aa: ASSSRTGGEQY
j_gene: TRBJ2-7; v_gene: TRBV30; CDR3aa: AWSGGGRMTYEQY
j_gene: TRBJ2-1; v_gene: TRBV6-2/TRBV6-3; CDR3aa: ASSHLGGAHNEQF
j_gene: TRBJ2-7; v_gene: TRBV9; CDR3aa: ASSVVGQGPPYEQY
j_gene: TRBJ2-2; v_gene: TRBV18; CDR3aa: ASSSGRPQGPGELF
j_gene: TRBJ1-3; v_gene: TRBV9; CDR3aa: ASSVGAKDTIY
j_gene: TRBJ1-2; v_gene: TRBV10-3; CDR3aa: AISGGTQGGRYGYT
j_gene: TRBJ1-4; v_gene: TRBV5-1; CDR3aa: ASSLNPGTNEKLF
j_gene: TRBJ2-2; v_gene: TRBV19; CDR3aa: ASSSTGGRTGELF
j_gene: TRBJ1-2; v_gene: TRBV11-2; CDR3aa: ASSVDMTNYGYT
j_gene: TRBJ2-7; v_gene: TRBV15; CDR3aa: ATSTQREVGKNEQY
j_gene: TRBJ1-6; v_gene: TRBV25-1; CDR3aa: ASSELGQGSNSPLH
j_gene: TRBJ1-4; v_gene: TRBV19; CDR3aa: ASTDEGGEKLF
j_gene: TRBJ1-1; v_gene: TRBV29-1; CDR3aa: SVGQGNTEAF
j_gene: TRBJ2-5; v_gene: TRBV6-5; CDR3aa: ASSSRGLAGEETQY
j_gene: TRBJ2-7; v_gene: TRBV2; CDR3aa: ASSEEGTGTDEQY
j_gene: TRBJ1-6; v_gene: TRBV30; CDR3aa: AWTGGVGNSPLH
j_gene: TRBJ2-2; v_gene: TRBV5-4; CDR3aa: ASSFSGNTGELF
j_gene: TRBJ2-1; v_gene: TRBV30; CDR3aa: AWSAGSAYNEQF
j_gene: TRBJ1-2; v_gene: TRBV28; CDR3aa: ASRDRVHGYT
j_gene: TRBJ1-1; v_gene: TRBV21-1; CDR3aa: ASSKVRGCTEAF
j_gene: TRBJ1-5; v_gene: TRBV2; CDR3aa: ASGSPQH
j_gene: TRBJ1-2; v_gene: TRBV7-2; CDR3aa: ASSPPGGYGGYT
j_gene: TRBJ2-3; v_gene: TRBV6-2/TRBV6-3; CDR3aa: ASSYGGGKSDTQY
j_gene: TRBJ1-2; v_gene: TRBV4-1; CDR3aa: ASSQDGGVGYT
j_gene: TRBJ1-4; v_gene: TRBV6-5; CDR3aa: ASSGQGREKLF
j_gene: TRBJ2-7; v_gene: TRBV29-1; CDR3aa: SVGSRGTPSYEQY
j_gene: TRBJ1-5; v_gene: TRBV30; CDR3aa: AWSARNQPQH
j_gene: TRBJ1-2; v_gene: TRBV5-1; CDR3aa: ASSLEGGNYGYT
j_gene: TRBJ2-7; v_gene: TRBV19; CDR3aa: ASSRGGTFYEQY
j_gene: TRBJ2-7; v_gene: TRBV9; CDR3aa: ASSTGTSGSYEQY